The rows below give T cell receptor beta chains drawn from one sample of a study of regulatory T cells in long-lasting Graves disease. From the multiplex PCR reads, TCRdb called clonotypes with MiXCR, one entry per CDR3 protein. The table lists approximately 400,000 distinct CDR3 sequences, roughly 23% of them singletons. The specimen comprised peripheral blood mononuclear cells (PBMCs), sampled when the disease was refractory, from a patient treated with antithyroid drugs. The source of these receptors is a woman aged 40 to 50 with Graves disease. Both conserved end residues are part of each CDR3. A D gene is named only where the DNA matches it firmly. Size tells how often a clone was seen (once, few, many) or the class of an expanded clone, and some rows leave it out.

clone size: NA; D gene: TRBD2; CDR3 length: 16; V gene: TRBV28; J gene: TRBJ2-1; CDR3 DNA: TGTGCCAGCAGTACCAGGACTAGCGGGAGCTCCAATGAGCAGTTCTTC; CDR3 protein: CASSTRTSGSSNEQFF
clone size: many; D gene: TRBD1; CDR3 length: 14; V gene: TRBV5-1; J gene: TRBJ2-7; CDR3 DNA: TGCGCCAGCAGCCCGACAGGGGATTACTACGAGCAGTACTTC; CDR3 protein: CASSPTGDYYEQYF
clone size: few; D gene: NA; CDR3 length: 14; V gene: TRBV11-2; J gene: TRBJ2-1; CDR3 DNA: TGTGCCAGCAGCTACGCAGCTCTATACAATGAGCAGTTCTTC; CDR3 protein: CASSYAALYNEQFF
clone size: NA; D gene: TRBD2; CDR3 length: 14; V gene: TRBV27; J gene: TRBJ2-2; CDR3 DNA: TGTGCCAGCCCTAGCGGGGAGAACACCGGGGAGCTGTTTTTT; CDR3 protein: CASPSGENTGELFF
clone size: NA; D gene: NA; CDR3 length: 16; V gene: TRBV19; J gene: TRBJ2-2; CDR3 DNA: TGTGCCAGTAGTATAGGCGGCCAAAGGGGCACCGGGGAGCTGTTTTTT; CDR3 protein: CASSIGGQRGTGELFF
clone size: NA; D gene: NA; CDR3 length: 17; V gene: TRBV6-1; J gene: TRBJ2-3; CDR3 DNA: TGTGCCAGCTACCGCCAAGTCGGGGCAGAATGGACAGATACGCAGTATTTT; CDR3 protein: CASYRQVGAEWTDTQYF
clone size: many; D gene: NA; CDR3 length: 15; V gene: TRBV12-3/TRBV12-4; J gene: TRBJ2-1; CDR3 DNA: TGTGCCAGCAGCCCTCGAGGGGCGGGTTACAATGAGCAGTTCTTC; CDR3 protein: CASSPRGAGYNEQFF
clone size: few; D gene: NA; CDR3 length: 12; V gene: TRBV19; J gene: TRBJ2-5; CDR3 DNA: TGTGCCAGTTCGGGCAGAGGAGAGACCCAGTACTTC; CDR3 protein: CASSGRGETQYF
clone size: few; D gene: NA; CDR3 length: 14; V gene: TRBV5-1; J gene: TRBJ2-5; CDR3 DNA: TGCGCCAGCAGCTTGGGTGGGCCTCAAGAGACCCAGTACTTC; CDR3 protein: CASSLGGPQETQYF
clone size: few; D gene: NA; CDR3 length: 14; V gene: TRBV4-1; J gene: TRBJ1-5; CDR3 DNA: TGCGCCAGCAGCCGTGAACAGATCAATCAGCCCCAGCATTTT; CDR3 protein: CASSREQINQPQHF
clone size: few; D gene: TRBD2; CDR3 length: 18; V gene: TRBV7-2; J gene: TRBJ2-4; CDR3 DNA: TGTGCCAGCAGCCTGTTAGGGCTCCTGGGGGGGGCCAAAAACATTCAGTACTTC; CDR3 protein: CASSLLGLLGGAKNIQYF
clone size: many; D gene: NA; CDR3 length: 14; V gene: TRBV20-1; J gene: TRBJ2-7; CDR3 DNA: TGCAGTGCGGAGAGCGGGTTTAGCTCCTACGAGCAGTACTTC; CDR3 protein: CSAESGFSSYEQYF
clone size: many; D gene: NA; CDR3 length: 12; V gene: TRBV20-1; J gene: TRBJ1-4; CDR3 DNA: TGCAGTGCTAGCGGCCAAGAGGAAAAACTGTTTTTT; CDR3 protein: CSASGQEEKLFF
clone size: few; D gene: TRBD2; CDR3 length: 16; V gene: TRBV7-9; J gene: TRBJ2-7; CDR3 DNA: TGTGCCAGCAGCTTAGCCGAGACTAGCGGGAGCGACGAGCAGTACTTC; CDR3 protein: CASSLAETSGSDEQYF
clone size: NA; D gene: NA; CDR3 length: 14; V gene: TRBV5-6; J gene: TRBJ2-5; CDR3 DNA: TGTGCCAGCAGCTTTCCCGGGGCCCAAGAGACCCAGTACTTC; CDR3 protein: CASSFPGAQETQYF
clone size: few; D gene: TRBD2; CDR3 length: 15; V gene: TRBV5-1; J gene: TRBJ2-7; CDR3 DNA: TGCGCCAGCAGCTTTAGCGGGAGGGCCCCCGACGAGCAGTACTTC; CDR3 protein: CASSFSGRAPDEQYF
clone size: NA; D gene: TRBD1; CDR3 length: 16; V gene: TRBV7-6; J gene: TRBJ1-5; CDR3 DNA: TGTGCCAGCAGCTTGGGACAGGGGGCCTACAATCAGCCCCAGCATTTT; CDR3 protein: CASSLGQGAYNQPQHF
clone size: many; D gene: TRBD1; CDR3 length: 14; V gene: TRBV29-1; J gene: TRBJ2-7; CDR3 DNA: TGCAGCGTTGAAACCCACAGGGGCGCCTACGAGCAGTACTTC; CDR3 protein: CSVETHRGAYEQYF
clone size: NA; D gene: NA; CDR3 length: 16; V gene: TRBV30; J gene: TRBJ1-4; CDR3 DNA: TGTGCCTGGAGTGTACGGCAAACAGGGTATCTCGAAAAACTGTTTTTT; CDR3 protein: CAWSVRQTGYLEKLFF
clone size: many; D gene: NA; CDR3 length: 15; V gene: TRBV7-9; J gene: TRBJ2-7; CDR3 DNA: TGTGCCACCTCATCGGGGACTCACCACTACAACGAGCAGTACTTC; CDR3 protein: CATSSGTHHYNEQYF
clone size: many; D gene: NA; CDR3 length: 17; V gene: TRBV7-6; J gene: TRBJ2-2; CDR3 DNA: TGTGCCAGCAGCTTAATTCATTCCAGAGCGAACACCGGGGAGCTGTTTTTT; CDR3 protein: CASSLIHSRANTGELFF
clone size: many; D gene: NA; CDR3 length: 16; V gene: TRBV7-2; J gene: TRBJ1-5; CDR3 DNA: TGTGCCAGCAGCGCATTGCCGACCTATAGCAATCAGCCCCAGCATTTT; CDR3 protein: CASSALPTYSNQPQHF
clone size: NA; D gene: NA; CDR3 length: 14; V gene: TRBV7-2; J gene: TRBJ2-1; CDR3 DNA: TGTGCCAGCAGCTTAATAAGTATCGTCGATGAGCAGTTCTTC; CDR3 protein: CASSLISIVDEQFF
clone size: NA; D gene: TRBD1; CDR3 length: 16; V gene: TRBV5-1; J gene: TRBJ2-7; CDR3 DNA: TGCGCCAGCAGCTTGGTACCGGGACAGGGGGCCGGCGAGCAGTACTTC; CDR3 protein: CASSLVPGQGAGEQYF
clone size: few; D gene: NA; CDR3 length: 16; V gene: TRBV20-1; J gene: TRBJ2-2; CDR3 DNA: TGCAGTGCTAGAAAGGGGGGGAGTCTGGGGACCGGGGAGCTGTTTTTT; CDR3 protein: CSARKGGSLGTGELFF
clone size: many; D gene: TRBD2; CDR3 length: 17; V gene: TRBV7-8; J gene: TRBJ2-5; CDR3 DNA: TGTGCCAGCAGCGCAACCGGGACTAGCGGGAGCCAAGAGACCCAGTACTTC; CDR3 protein: CASSATGTSGSQETQYF
clone size: many; D gene: TRBD1; CDR3 length: 14; V gene: TRBV28; J gene: TRBJ2-7; CDR3 DNA: TGTGCCAGCGTACGAACAGGGGTGGCTTACGAGCAGTACTTC; CDR3 protein: CASVRTGVAYEQYF
clone size: NA; D gene: NA; CDR3 length: 13; V gene: TRBV2; J gene: TRBJ2-1; CDR3 DNA: TGTGCCAGCCGGGGCCCTAGCATCAATGAGCAGTTCTTC; CDR3 protein: CASRGPSINEQFF
clone size: few; D gene: NA; CDR3 length: 11; V gene: TRBV20-1; J gene: TRBJ2-7; CDR3 DNA: TGCAGTGCTAGGATCTTGGGCGAGCAGTACTTC; CDR3 protein: CSARILGEQYF
clone size: few; D gene: NA; CDR3 length: 13; V gene: TRBV5-4; J gene: TRBJ1-1; CDR3 DNA: TGTGCCAGCAGCTTGGTGGGTGGGGGCCCGGCTTTCTTT; CDR3 protein: CASSLVGGGPAFF
clone size: NA; D gene: TRBD2; CDR3 length: 15; V gene: TRBV28; J gene: TRBJ2-3; CDR3 DNA: TGTGCCAGCAGGAGACTAGCGGGAAGCACAGATACGCAGTATTTT; CDR3 protein: CASRRLAGSTDTQYF
clone size: few; D gene: NA; CDR3 length: 16; V gene: TRBV7-3; J gene: TRBJ1-2; CDR3 DNA: TGTGCCAGCGGCTTGGGGGGGACCCAAGGTTCAAGTGGCTACACCTTC; CDR3 protein: CASGLGGTQGSSGYTF
clone size: NA; D gene: TRBD2; CDR3 length: 15; V gene: TRBV11-2; J gene: TRBJ2-1; CDR3 DNA: TGTGCCAGCAGCTTTGGACTAGGTAGTCAGTATGAGCAGTTCTTC; CDR3 protein: CASSFGLGSQYEQFF
clone size: few; D gene: NA; CDR3 length: 15; V gene: TRBV7-9; J gene: TRBJ2-5; CDR3 DNA: TGTGCCAGCAGCCAATCCACAGGGCGCGGAGAGACCCAGTACTTC; CDR3 protein: CASSQSTGRGETQYF
clone size: many; D gene: NA; CDR3 length: 13; V gene: TRBV5-1; J gene: TRBJ1-1; CDR3 DNA: TGCGCCAGCAGCTTCCGGGACGGCACTGAAGCTTTCTTT; CDR3 protein: CASSFRDGTEAFF
clone size: NA; D gene: TRBD2; CDR3 length: 16; V gene: TRBV13; J gene: TRBJ2-3; CDR3 DNA: TGTGCCAGCAGCTTGACTAGCGGACCTAGCACAGATACGCAGTATTTT; CDR3 protein: CASSLTSGPSTDTQYF
clone size: NA; D gene: NA; CDR3 length: 15; V gene: TRBV5-1; J gene: TRBJ2-7; CDR3 DNA: TGCGCCAGCAGCTTGGGGGGACGGACTTCCTGGGAGCAGTACTTC; CDR3 protein: CASSLGGRTSWEQYF
clone size: many; D gene: TRBD1; CDR3 length: 14; V gene: TRBV28; J gene: TRBJ1-2; CDR3 DNA: TGTGCCAGCAGGCGACGACAGGGCAACTATGGCTACACCTTC; CDR3 protein: CASRRRQGNYGYTF
clone size: many; D gene: NA; CDR3 length: 13; V gene: TRBV10-3; J gene: TRBJ2-2; CDR3 DNA: TGTGCCATCAGTACGCGGAACACCGGGGAGCTGTTTTTT; CDR3 protein: CAISTRNTGELFF
clone size: many; D gene: NA; CDR3 length: 12; V gene: TRBV29-1; J gene: TRBJ2-5; CDR3 DNA: TGCAGCGTTGAGAGAGGGAGCGAGACCCAGTACTTC; CDR3 protein: CSVERGSETQYF
clone size: many; D gene: NA; CDR3 length: 15; V gene: TRBV2; J gene: TRBJ1-1; CDR3 DNA: TGTGCCAGCAGTGAAGGAGGTGGGGAGAACACTGAAGCTTTCTTT; CDR3 protein: CASSEGGGENTEAFF
clone size: many; D gene: TRBD2; CDR3 length: 14; V gene: TRBV7-2; J gene: TRBJ2-5; CDR3 DNA: TGTGCCAGCGGTACCGGGACTAGCAGAGAGACCCAGTACTTC; CDR3 protein: CASGTGTSRETQYF
clone size: many; D gene: TRBD2; CDR3 length: 15; V gene: TRBV2; J gene: TRBJ2-2; CDR3 DNA: TGTGCCAGCAGTGACCTCGGGACTAGTACCGGGGAGCTGTTTTTT; CDR3 protein: CASSDLGTSTGELFF
clone size: many; D gene: NA; CDR3 length: 15; V gene: TRBV11-2; J gene: TRBJ2-7; CDR3 DNA: TGTGCCAGCAGCTTAGATTCCGGGTTCGGATACGAGCAGTACTTC; CDR3 protein: CASSLDSGFGYEQYF
clone size: many; D gene: NA; CDR3 length: 14; V gene: TRBV28; J gene: TRBJ2-4; CDR3 DNA: TGTGCCAGCAGTTTGGAGGGGGGCAAAAACATTCAGTACTTC; CDR3 protein: CASSLEGGKNIQYF
clone size: NA; D gene: TRBD2; CDR3 length: 14; V gene: TRBV28; J gene: TRBJ2-3; CDR3 DNA: TGTGCCAGCAGACCCCCTCCTAGCGGGGATACGCAGTATTTT; CDR3 protein: CASRPPPSGDTQYF
clone size: few; D gene: TRBD2; CDR3 length: 16; V gene: TRBV28; J gene: TRBJ2-7; CDR3 DNA: TGTGCCAGTGAACAGGACCTACTAGCGGGGGACTACGAGCAGTACTTC; CDR3 protein: CASEQDLLAGDYEQYF
clone size: many; D gene: NA; CDR3 length: 15; V gene: TRBV20-1; J gene: TRBJ1-6; CDR3 DNA: TGCAGTGCTAGCGACAGGCCCGAGTGGGGTTCACCCCTCCACTTT; CDR3 protein: CSASDRPEWGSPLHF
clone size: NA; D gene: NA; CDR3 length: 13; V gene: TRBV12-3/TRBV12-4; J gene: TRBJ1-1; CDR3 DNA: TGTGCCAGCAGTTGGCCCAGAGGGACTGAAGCTTTCTTT; CDR3 protein: CASSWPRGTEAFF
clone size: few; D gene: TRBD1; CDR3 length: 13; V gene: TRBV20-1; J gene: TRBJ1-4; CDR3 DNA: TGCAGTGCTAGGGGGACAGGGGCGGAAAAACTGTTTTTT; CDR3 protein: CSARGTGAEKLFF